The 12 T cell receptor beta chains below all came from one sample that was sequenced in a study of control samples from healthy donors and cancer patients. TCRdb keeps only in-frame clones here, not all; method: immunoSEQ multiplex PCR. The table records about 100,000 clones, around nine tenths of them present only once. The sample consisted of blood. The receptor source for this set is a human donor in good health. The donor label of this sample is uncertain.

This clone was detected once. The genes are TRBV29-1 and TRBJ1-2, with 7 bases lining up with TRBD1. The CDR3 contains 16 residues. Germline-derived CDR1 and CDR2 are SQVTM and ANQGSEA. After removal of 0 bases from V and 3 bases from J, the junction contained 10 bases not matched to a gene. The CDR3 reads CSVEDLPEGGYYGYTF. The CDR3 region has the DNA TGCAGCGTTGAAGATCTCCCCGAAGGGGGCTACTATGGCTACACCTTC.

V is TRBV6-5 and J is TRBJ1-6; D is uncertain. With 6 bases removed from V and 6 bases from J, the gap between germline ends came to 9 bases. Germline CDR1 and CDR2: MNHEY and SVGAGI. This CDR3 is built from 13 residues. CDR3 amino acids: CASSTRSNSPLHF. For the CDR3, the DNA is TGTGCCAGCAGCACCCGTAGTAATTCACCCCTCCACTTT.

As for this clone: One junction end disagrees with the germline gene, perhaps due to a read error. The rearrangement joins TRBV11-2 to TRBJ1-1; no definite D call. This CDR3 has 15 amino acids. Germline loops: CDR1 SGHAT, CDR2 FQNNGV. The DNA of the CDR3 is TGTGCCAGCAGCCTAGAACCAGGAGTGAACACTGAAGCTTTCTTT. Its translation is CASSLEPGVNTEAFF.

Only one count was recorded for this clone. The gene calls are TRBV19 and TRBJ1-5, with 7 positions matching TRBD1. This CDR3 region has 12 residues. Trimming at V came to 5 bases and at J to 9 bases, leaving 4 bases not matched to a gene. CDR1 and CDR2 (germline): LNHDA, SQIVND (reference sequence). The CDR3 DNA reads TGTGCCAGTAGTGACAGGGTTCGGCCCCAGCATTTT. Protein product: CASSDRVRPQHF.

This sequence joins TRBV12-3 or TRBV12-4 and TRBJ2-5, with D unclear. The CDR3 totals 13 residues. Trimming took 3 bases from V and 2 from J, leaving 7 bases between them. The CDR3 coding sequence is TGTGCCAGCAGTTTGTCAGGACAAGAGACCCAGTACTTC. Encoded protein: CASSLSGQETQYF.

The V gene is TRBV7-3, the J gene TRBJ2-2; D unclear. The length of the CDR3 is 14 residues. Deletions cut 5 bases from V and 0 bases from J, with 7 bases between. Germline lookup yields CDR1 SGHTA and CDR2 FQGTGA. The chain's CDR3 is CASSQNTNTGELFF. DNA for the CDR3: TGTGCCAGCAGCCAAAATACGAACACCGGGGAGCTGTTTTTT.

The V gene is TRBV5-1, the J gene TRBJ2-2; no clear D gene. The CDR3 consists of 11 residues. The V gene lost 4 bases and the J gene lost 2 bases, with 0 bases spanning the gap. Looked up from germline, CDR1 is SGHRS and CDR2 is YFSETQ. CDR3 bases: TGCGCCAGCAGCAACACCGGGGAGCTGTTTTTT. As protein: CASSNTGELFF.

The gene calls are TRBV9 and TRBJ2-3, with D perhaps assigned TRBD1 or TRBD2 (5 bases each). Per germline, CDR1 SGDLS and CDR2 YYNGEE. V lost 0 bases to trimming and J lost 6 bases, with 14 bases between them. The CDR3 has 15 amino acids. The CDR3 region is CASSVGGNGADTQYF. CDR3 coding DNA: TGTGCCAGCAGCGTAGGGGGAAACGGGGCGGATACGCAGTATTTT. Based on the CDR3 plus reference TRBV9 and TRBJ2-3, the full variable domain is DSGVTQTPKHLITATGQRVTLRCSPRSGDLSVYWYQQSLDQGLQFLIQYYNGEERAKGNILERFSAQQFPDLHSELNLSSLELGDSALYFCASSVGGNGADTQYFGPGTRLTVL.

V and J are TRBV29-1 and TRBJ1-1; D unclear. V was shortened by 8 bases and J by 4 bases, with 11 bases between the two germline ends. Germline values: CDR1 SQVTM, CDR2 ANQGSEA. CDR3 length equals 11 residues. CDR3: CSLRAGTEAFF. The DNA of the CDR3 is TGCAGCTTACGAGCGGGCACTGAAGCTTTCTTT.

The chain employs TRBV5-1 and TRBJ1-5; no reliable D call. With 0 bases removed from V and 6 bases from J, the gap between germline ends came to 7 bases. The CDR3 is 13 residues long. The germline gives CDR1 SGHRS, CDR2 YFSETQ. CDR3 in DNA: TGCGCCAGCAGCTTGGGAACGGGTCAGCCCCAGCATTTT. Its protein product is CASSLGTGQPQHF.

This chain joins TRBV24-1 and TRBJ1-6; tentatively, D is TRBD1 (5 bases). CDR3 length: 15 amino acids. Germline assignment: CDR1 KGHDR and CDR2 SFDVKD. Trimming pared 9 bases from V and 6 bases from J, leaving 17 bases between. The CDR3 protein is CATGAGGLRNSPLHF. The DNA of the CDR3 is TGTGCCACCGGGGCTGGGGGTCTCCGTAATTCACCCCTCCACTTT.

The V and J genes are TRBV5-6 and TRBJ2-7, with 10 bases that match TRBD2. V gave up 3 bases and J gave up 6 bases; unmatched junction bases: 21. The germline V gene has CDR1 SGHDT and CDR2 YYEEEE. The CDR3 is 19 amino acids. The CDR3 here is CASSSTDGTSGARGGEQYV. The CDR3 DNA is TGTGCCAGCAGCTCAACAGACGGCACTAGCGGGGCTAGGGGGGGCGAGCAGTACGTC.